This entry lists 7 T cell receptor beta chains sequenced from one sample in a study of cytomegalovirus exposure and HLA in healthy donors. The PCR had 60 Vbeta and 13 Jbeta primers. Profiled with immunoSEQ multiplex PCR; TCRdb holds only in-frame clones, not every one. The sample shows around 100,000 clones, about 70% of them seen only once. The sequencing input was PBMCs. Receptors originate from a man in his fifties or sixties in good health and CMV-seropositive.

The V call is TRBV6-1, the J call TRBJ2-5; the D is unclear. Germline CDR1 MNHNS, CDR2 SASEGT. Trimming removed 4 bases from V and 4 bases from J, with 7 bases in between. CDR3 length equals 12 residues. The CDR3 here is CASSVGPETQYF. CDR3 sequence (DNA): TGTGCCAGCAGTGTTGGCCCAGAGACCCAGTACTTC.

This chain joins TRBV6-1 and TRBJ1-2, with TRBD1 matching 8 bases. CDR3 length: 15 amino acids. CDR1 MNHNS and CDR2 SASEGT come from the germline V gene. V was clipped by 5 bases and J by 5 bases; unmatched bases: 10. CDR3 in amino acids: CASSTRDRGSYGYTF. Written as DNA, the CDR3 is TGTGCCAGCAGTACCCGAGACAGGGGTTCTTATGGCTACACCTTC.

The chain has TRBV2 and TRBJ2-7; TRBD2 agrees at 11 bases. J was trimmed by 10 bases and V by 1 base; bases with no gene match: 6. This CDR3 is built from 14 residues. The V gene's germline CDR1 is SNHLY and CDR2 FYNNEI. This chain's CDR3 is CASSEGLAGGNQYF. In DNA, the CDR3 is TGTGCCAGCAGTGAAGGGCTAGCGGGGGGCAACCAGTACTTC.

This clone came up once. The rearrangement joins TRBV2 to TRBJ2-7; 7 positions match TRBD1. CDR1 and CDR2 from the germline V gene are SNHLY and FYNNEI. The CDR3 runs to 14 residues. V lost 2 bases, J lost 6 bases, and 7 bases stayed unmatched. The CDR3 DNA reads as TGTGCCAGCAGTGAACTGGACAGGTTGGGCGAGCAGTACTTC. Residues: CASSELDRLGEQYF.

This clone was detected only a few times. V usage is TRBV19 and J usage is TRBJ1-3, with 9 nucleotides matching TRBD1. After removal of 8 bases from V and 2 bases from J, the junction contained 1 base not matched to a gene. Germline lookup yields CDR1 LNHDA and CDR2 SQIVND (reference sequence). The CDR3 is 13 amino acids. The CDR3 is CASRDRAGNTIYF. CDR3 in DNA: TGTGCCAGTCGGGACAGGGCTGGAAACACCATATATTTT. Full variable domain (outside the CDR3, taken from reference TRBV19 and TRBJ1-3): DGGITQSPKYLFRKEGQNVTLSCEQNLNHDAMYWYRQDPGQGLRLIYYSQIVNDFQKGDIAEGYSVSREKKESFPLTVTSAQKNPTAFYLCASRDRAGNTIYFGEGSWLTVV.

This rearrangement joins TRBV2 to TRBJ1-4, with D tentatively TRBD1 (5 bases). The CDR3 is made up of 14 amino acids. Trimming took off 6 bases at V and 7 bases at J, with 15 bases between the two ends. The V gene's germline CDR1 is SNHLY and CDR2 FYNNEI. CDR3 DNA sequence: TGTGCCAGCAGCAGACAGTCTAGCGGTGAAAAACTGTTTTTT. It codes for CASSRQSSGEKLFF.

This clone was seen only a few times. This chain joins TRBV27 and TRBJ2-7; 7 nucleotides line up with TRBD2. This CDR3 is built from 14 residues. With 2 bases clipped from V and 3 bases from J, the junction kept 4 bases outside the gene matches. Germline loops: CDR1 MNHEY, CDR2 SMNVEV (reference sequence). The CDR3 nucleotides read TGTGCCAGCAGTTTAAGGGAGGGGAACTACGAGCAGTACTTC. Residues: CASSLREGNYEQYF.